Listed below are T cell receptor beta chains from one sample, sequenced in a study of T cell responses to AZD1222 COVID-19 vaccine. The method was immunoSEQ multiplex PCR; TCRdb's version includes in-frame clones alone and lacks a portion of them. The top ten clones hold around 3.5% of a sample with about 66,000 clones, around three quarters of them seen once. The material was peripheral blood, obtained 28 days after the second AZD1222 dose. These receptor sequences come from an adult who received the AZD1222 COVID-19 vaccine. Each CDR3 is given with its conserved first and last residue. The order of the fields is J gene, clone size, D gene, V gene, CDR3 protein, CDR3 DNA. D genes are given only for firm matches. Clone size is given for some rows only: seen once, a few or many times, or a class if the clone is expanded.

TRBJ1-3 . . TRBV6-5 CASSYSGNSGNTIYF TGTGCCAGCAGTTACTCGGGCAACTCTGGAAACACCATATATTTT
TRBJ1-3 few . TRBV5-4 CASHGGAPSSGNTIYF TGTGCCAGCCACGGGGGGGCCCCGAGCTCTGGAAACACCATATATTTT
TRBJ2-3 . . TRBV27 CASSLGLVDTDTQYF TGTGCCAGCAGTTTGGGGTTGGTCGACACAGATACGCAGTATTTT
TRBJ2-7 once TRBD2 TRBV7-2 CASSLTSGGIYEQYF TGTGCCAGCAGCCTTACTAGCGGGGGGATTTACGAGCAGTACTTC
TRBJ2-5 . TRBD1 TRBV6-5 CASRRTGGVSETQYF TGTGCCAGCAGGCGGACAGGGGGCGTCAGTGAGACCCAGTACTTC
TRBJ1-1 . . TRBV6-5 CASSYSRGVNTEAFF TGTGCCAGCAGTTACTCTCGGGGGGTAAACACTGAAGCTTTCTTT
TRBJ1-4 once . TRBV28 CASSFSSQREKLFF TGTGCCAGCAGTTTCTCATCCCAACGGGAAAAACTGTTTTTT
TRBJ1-2 . . TRBV18 CASSLPEALEYGYTF TGTGCCAGCTCACTACCCGAGGCATTGGAGTATGGCTACACCTTC
TRBJ1-5 . . TRBV3-1/TRBV3-2 CASSRRPDQPQHF TGTGCCAGCAGCCGCCGACCGGATCAGCCCCAGCATTTT
TRBJ2-7 . . TRBV5-6 CASSSAGTRGEQYF TGTGCCAGCAGCTCGGCCGGGACTCGGGGGGAGCAGTACTTC
TRBJ2-1 . . TRBV4-2 CASSQDATSATYNEQFF TGTGCCAGCAGCCAAGATGCCACCTCTGCTACCTACAATGAGCAGTTCTTC
TRBJ2-1 . . TRBV5-5 CASSSGGIHEQFF TGTGCCAGCAGCTCAGGGGGGATCCATGAGCAGTTCTTC
TRBJ1-6 . . TRBV5-1 CASSWSGEGYNSPLHF TGCGCCAGCAGTTGGTCAGGGGAAGGATATAATTCACCCCTCCACTTT
TRBJ1-2 . . TRBV7-3 CASSSRAGGVDGYTF TGTGCCAGCAGCTCAAGGGCGGGAGGAGTCGATGGCTACACCTTC
TRBJ1-2 . . TRBV10-3 CAISESWDARKHSRIYGYTF TGTGCCATCAGTGAGTCTTGGGACGCCCGGAAGCACTCTAGGATCTATGGCTACACCTTC
TRBJ2-1 . . TRBV6-2/TRBV6-3 CASSPGRAGNEQFF TGTGCCAGCAGCCCAGGACGAGCGGGTAATGAGCAGTTCTTC
TRBJ1-6 few TRBD1 TRBV7-3 CASNIYDRGHLSTDSPLHF TGTGCCAGCAACATATATGACAGGGGGCACCTTAGTACGGATTCACCCCTCCACTTT
TRBJ1-6 . TRBD1 TRBV2 CASSNQGGSDSPLHF TGTGCCAGCAGTAACCAGGGGGGATCGGATTCACCCCTCCACTTT